One T cell receptor beta chain is described in this entry. Its target is unknown. The V gene end was trimmed by 7 bases and the J gene end by 6 bases; junction bases not matched to a gene: 10. Per germline, CDR1 MNHNS and CDR2 SASEGT. The CDR3 has 15 residues. The cohort excluded patients with autoimmune disease history or systemic immunosuppression. Generated by immunoSEQ multiplex PCR, the TCRdb table keeps only in-frame clones and is missing some. The sample lists tens of thousands of clones, almost 90% occurring once. The entry originates in a study of OX40 agonist ivuxolimab in advanced cancers. Study-wide results and caveats: Clonal expansion by week 6 occurred in CD4+ and CD8+ blood T cells (at 0.1 to 3.0 mg/kg).

The TCR originated in an adult with an advanced solid tumor such as melanoma, head and neck, liver or kidney cancer. Sequences were derived from CD4+ or CD8+ T cells sorted from blood, sampled in a trial of the OX40 agonist ivuxolimab. The gene calls are TRBV6-1 and TRBJ1-5; TRBD1 aligns across 9 bases. Written as DNA, the CDR3 is TGTGCCAGCACTACGGACAGGGGCAGGGGTCAGCCCCAGCATTTT. Translation gives CASTTDRGRGQPQHF.